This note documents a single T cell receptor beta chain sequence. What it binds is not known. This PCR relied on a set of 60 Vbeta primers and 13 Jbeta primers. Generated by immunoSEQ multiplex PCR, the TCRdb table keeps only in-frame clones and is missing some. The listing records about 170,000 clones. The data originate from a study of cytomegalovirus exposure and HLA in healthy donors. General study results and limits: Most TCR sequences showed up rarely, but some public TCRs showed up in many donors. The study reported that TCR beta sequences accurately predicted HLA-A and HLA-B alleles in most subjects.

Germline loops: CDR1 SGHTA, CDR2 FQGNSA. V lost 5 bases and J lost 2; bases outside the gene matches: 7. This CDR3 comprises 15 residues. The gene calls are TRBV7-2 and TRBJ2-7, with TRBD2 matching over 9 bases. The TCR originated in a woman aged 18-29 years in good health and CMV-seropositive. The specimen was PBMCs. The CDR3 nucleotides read TGTGCCAGCAGCCAGAGTAGCGGGGGCACCTACGAGCAGTACTTC. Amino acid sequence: CASSQSSGGTYEQYF.